This TCR beta chain was documented in a study of beta chain features in type 1 diabetes. As every portion of the isolated RNA was reverse transcribed, the sequencing read expressed TCRB transcripts. Here immunoSEQ multiplex PCR was the method, and the copy in TCRdb shows in-frame clones only, minus some. The repertoire holds roughly 400,000 clones, around 13% seen once, with roughly 0.038% in the top ten. Unmatched junction bases numbered 4, after V lost 7 bases and J lost 4 bases. The germline CDR1 and CDR2 sequences are SGHTA and FQGNSA. The CDR3 contains 14 residues. The V gene is TRBV7-2, the J gene TRBJ2-1; 10 positions match TRBD2. The sequencing input was naive CD4+ T cells from blood. The sequence was obtained from a man aged 25 to 45 in good health. The CDR3, as DNA: TGTGCCAGCATACAGCGGGGGGGTTACAATGAGCAGTTCTTC. Its protein product is CASIQRGGYNEQFF.